The clone carrying this T cell receptor beta chain was picked up one time. Its antigen remains unknown. In the same sample, other DNA sequences code for this CDR3. The data were obtained in a study of T cell responses to AZD1222 COVID-19 vaccine. Study summary: Pooling was applied to second doses at about 4 or about 12 weeks.

Sequencing was performed with immunoSEQ multiplex PCR; in TCRdb, only in-frame clones are kept and a portion is missing. The table lists about 100,000 clones, more than 70% of them singletons, with roughly 3% in the top ten. Study-wide results and limits: White British donors predominated, females outnumbered males, and clonal diversity was possibly underestimated. Unmutated variant regions reportedly attract nearly half of all spike-specific TCRs. Distributed over spike, vaccine-associated CD4 TCRs predominated at 160-218 and 743-854.

This CDR3 is 12 amino acids long. V was pared by 3 bases and J by 1 base, with 2 bases between. The V gene's germline CDR1 is LGHDT and CDR2 YNNKEL (reference sequence). The clonotype originates from an adult in good health. The sequences come from peripheral blood, collected on day 0 of AZD1222 vaccination. This sequence joins TRBV3-1 (or the pseudogene TRBV3-2) and TRBJ2-3, with unresolved D. CDR3 amino acids: CASSQGTDTQYF. Here the CDR3 DNA reads TGTGCCAGCAGCCAGGGCACAGATACGCAGTATTTT.